Listed below are T cell receptor beta chains from one sample, sequenced in a study of cytomegalovirus exposure and HLA in healthy donors. The protocol was immunoSEQ multiplex PCR, while the TCRdb copy is restricted to in-frame clones and leaves out a portion. This table has some 120,000 clones, 80% to 85% appearing once. Material: PBMCs. The origin of the receptors is a human donor in good health. Each CDR3 is given with its conserved first and last residue. D genes are given only for firm matches. The size field is filled for only some rows; it gives once, few, many or a size class.

CDR3 DNA	CDR3 protein	D gene	clone size	V gene	J gene	CDR3 length
TGTGCCAGCAGGGGAACAGGGGTCTATAATCAGCCCCAGCATTTT	CASRGTGVYNQPQHF	TRBD1	NA	TRBV6-1	TRBJ1-5	15
TGCGCCAGCAGCTTGGCCGAGAGGGCGAGCGGGGAGCTGTTTTTT	CASSLAERASGELFF	NA	NA	TRBV5-1	TRBJ2-2	15
TGTGCCAGCAGCTGGGGGAGGTCGGACGAGCAGTACTTC	CASSWGRSDEQYF	NA	NA	TRBV7-9	TRBJ2-7	13
TGTGCCAGCAGTATACCGGGACTAGTTTTAGATACGCAGTATTTT	CASSIPGLVLDTQYF	TRBD2	NA	TRBV28	TRBJ2-3	15
TGTGCCAGCAGCGACAGCAGCTCCTACAATGAGCAGTTCTTC	CASSDSSSYNEQFF	NA	NA	TRBV6-1	TRBJ2-1	14
TGCGCCAGCAGCTTGCCGGGGGGGATCAACACCGGGGAGCTGTTTTTT	CASSLPGGINTGELFF	TRBD2	NA	TRBV5-1	TRBJ2-2	16
TGTGCCAGCAGTGGGGGACAGGGAGGGAATCAGCCCCAGCATTTT	CASSGGQGGNQPQHF	TRBD1	NA	TRBV28	TRBJ1-5	15
TGTGCCAGCAGTTTCACCGCGGGACAGAAGTATGGCTACACCTTC	CASSFTAGQKYGYTF	TRBD1	NA	TRBV6-5	TRBJ1-2	15
TGTGCCAGCACCAGTCTTAGCCCCCGTAGCACAGATACGCAGTATTTT	CASTSLSPRSTDTQYF	NA	NA	TRBV7-9	TRBJ2-3	16
TGTTCCAGCAGCTCCCGGGACAGGGTTCCCTACGAGCAGTACTTC	CSSSSRDRVPYEQYF	TRBD1	NA	TRBV7-9	TRBJ2-7	15
TGTGCCAGCAGTGCCCTAGCGGGGGGCCAAGAGACCCAGTACTTC	CASSALAGGQETQYF	TRBD2	NA	TRBV28	TRBJ2-5	15
TGTGCCAGCAGTCGGACTGCTGGTGAGCAGTACTTC	CASSRTAGEQYF	NA	NA	TRBV6-6	TRBJ2-7	12
TGCGCCAGCAGCCAAGAGGTGGGCAGCACTAACTATGGCTACACCTTC	CASSQEVGSTNYGYTF	NA	once	TRBV4-1	TRBJ1-2	16
TGTGCCAGTAGTATCGTCGGGGACATTAGGAACACTGAAGCTTTCTTT	CASSIVGDIRNTEAFF	NA	NA	TRBV19	TRBJ1-1	16